The sequence of this T cell receptor beta chain was determined in a study of T-cell memory formation after mild COVID-19. Notes on the study in general: CD4+ contracting clones were mainly CM and EM; CD8+ ones, EMRA. A balance of CD4 and CD8 characterized clones contracting day 15 to 85, whereas later expanders leaned CD4+. Some SARS-CoV-2-responding clones were already detected in memory before infection.

TCRdb called the 5' RACE reads again in MiXCR, with one record for every CDR3 protein. The profile shows just under 350,000 distinct CDR3 sequences, 10% to 15% of them singletons. The V end was cut by 0 bases, the J end by 4 bases, with 7 bases between. Germline-derived CDR1 and CDR2 are SGHDN and FVKESK. This CDR3 has 14 amino acids. A few counts support this clonotype. Its target is unknown. The chain joins TRBV14 to TRBJ2-1; unclear D gene. Sequenced material: PBMCs or a T cell subset sorted from them (not recorded which). This clonotype was sampled from a man aged 18 to 30 who had mild COVID-19 (a few samples of this study predate the infection). Cell type and time point are not known. In nucleotides, the CDR3 is TGTGCCAGCAGCCAAGATGCCGTTTACAATGAGCAGTTCTTC. This codes for CASSQDAVYNEQFF.